This T cell receptor (beta chain) was captured in a study of cytomegalovirus exposure and HLA in healthy donors. Data came from immunoSEQ multiplex PCR; TCRdb stores just in-frame clones and leaves some out. The data contain roughly 150,000 clones, around four fifths of them seen just once; the ten biggest clones take up under 2.5%. The CDR3 runs 17 residues. The V and J ends lost 0 bases and 4 bases, in that order; junction bases with no gene match: 11. The germline CDR1 and CDR2 sequences are SNHLY and FYNNEI. The sample comprised PBMCs. The source is a young man in good health and CMV-seropositive. The chain has TRBV2 and TRBJ2-7, with 8 positions matching TRBD1. The CDR3: CASSEALRDRRTYEQYF. As DNA, the CDR3 is TGTGCCAGCAGTGAAGCGCTTCGGGACAGGAGAACTTACGAGCAGTACTTC.